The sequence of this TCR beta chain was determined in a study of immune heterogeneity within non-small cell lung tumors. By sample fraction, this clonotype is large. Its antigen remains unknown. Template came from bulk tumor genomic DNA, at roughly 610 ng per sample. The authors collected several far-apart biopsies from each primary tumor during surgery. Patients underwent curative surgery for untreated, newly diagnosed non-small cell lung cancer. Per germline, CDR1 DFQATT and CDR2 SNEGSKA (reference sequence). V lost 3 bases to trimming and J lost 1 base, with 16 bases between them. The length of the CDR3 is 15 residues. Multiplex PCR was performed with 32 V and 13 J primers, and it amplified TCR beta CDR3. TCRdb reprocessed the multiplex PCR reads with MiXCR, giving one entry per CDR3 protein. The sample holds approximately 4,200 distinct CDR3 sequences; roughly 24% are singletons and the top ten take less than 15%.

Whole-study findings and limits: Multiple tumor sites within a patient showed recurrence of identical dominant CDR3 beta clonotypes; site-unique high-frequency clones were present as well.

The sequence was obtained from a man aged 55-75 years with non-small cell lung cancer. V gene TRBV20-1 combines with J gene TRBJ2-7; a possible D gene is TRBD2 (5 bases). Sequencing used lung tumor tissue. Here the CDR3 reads CSASVGESPSYEQYF. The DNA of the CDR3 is TGCAGTGCTAGCGTTGGGGAGTCCCCTTCCTACGAGCAGTACTTC.